Following are 20 T cell receptor beta chains from one sample sequenced in a study of cytomegalovirus exposure and HLA in healthy donors. Primers for the PCR totalled 60 Vbeta and 13 Jbeta. Measured with immunoSEQ multiplex PCR; TCRdb has only the in-frame clones, and not every one. The sample has around 220,000 clones; over 75% are singletons. The sequenced material came from PBMCs. These receptors were obtained from a girl aged 2-10 years in good health and CMV-seronegative.

This chain links TRBV29-1 with TRBJ1-5; the D gene is possibly TRBD1 (5 bases). The V gene's germline CDR1 is SQVTM and CDR2 ANQGSEA. V lost 4 bases to trimming and J lost 7 bases, with 11 bases between them. This CDR3 has 12 residues. Written as DNA, the CDR3 is TGCAGCGTTGCGGAGGGGATGCAGCCCCAGCATTTT. Translating it yields CSVAEGMQPQHF.

V gene TRBV29-1 combines with J gene TRBJ1-2, with 10 bases lining up with TRBD1. With V trimmed by 6 bases and J by 5 bases, 3 bases remained unmatched. This CDR3 has 12 residues. Germline CDR1 SQVTM, CDR2 ANQGSEA. The DNA for the CDR3 is TGCAGCGTCGGGACAGGGGTATATGGCTACACCTTC. It is translated as CSVGTGVYGYTF.

The chain has TRBV4-2 and TRBJ1-2; 7 positions agree with TRBD1. This CDR3 spans 14 amino acids. Germline V gene lookup returns CDR1 LGHNA and CDR2 YNFKEQ. Trimming removed 3 bases from V and 4 bases from J; junction bases left unmatched: 5. The CDR3 DNA follows: TGTGCCAGCAGCCAGGCCGGGACAGTCTATGGCTACACCTTC. Translating it yields CASSQAGTVYGYTF.

The rearrangement links TRBV4-1 to TRBJ2-1; D might be TRBD2 (7 bases). The V gene's germline CDR1 is MGHRA and CDR2 YSYEKL. The CDR3 spans 14 residues. The V end was cut by 1 base, the J end by 8 bases, with 12 bases between. The CDR3 here is CASSQARGGYEQFF. The DNA of the CDR3 is TGCGCCAGCAGCCAAGCCAGGGGAGGGTATGAGCAGTTCTTC.

V is TRBV27 and J is TRBJ1-1; a weak D match, TRBD1 (5 bases). The CDR3 runs to 13 residues. V was cut by 2 bases and J by 8 bases, with 12 bases left in between. Germline V gene lookup returns CDR1 MNHEY and CDR2 SMNVEV (reference sequence). The CDR3 reads CASSLAGTSEAFF. The DNA of the CDR3 is TGTGCCAGCAGTTTAGCGGGGACCTCCGAAGCTTTCTTT.

V gene TRBV5-6 combines with J gene TRBJ1-1, with 7 bases matching TRBD1. Germline values: CDR1 SGHDT, CDR2 YYEEEE. The CDR3 runs 13 residues. V lost 0 bases, J lost 7 bases, and 3 bases stayed unmatched. This CDR3 reads CASSLGGQVEAFF. CDR3 nucleotide sequence: TGTGCCAGCAGCTTGGGTGGACAGGTTGAAGCTTTCTTT.

The rearrangement uses TRBV30 and TRBJ1-1; no firm D call. Trimming took off 1 base at V and 0 bases at J, with 12 bases between the two ends. The CDR3 sequence is 15 residues long. Germline CDR1 is GTSNPN and CDR2 is SVGIG (reference sequence). CDR3 residues: CAWSALGRMNTEAFF. The CDR3 DNA reads as TGTGCCTGGAGTGCTCTTGGCAGGATGAACACTGAAGCTTTCTTT.

The rearrangement uses TRBV19 and TRBJ2-7; maybe TRBD1 (6 bases). Trimming pared 2 bases from V and 7 bases from J, leaving 24 bases between. CDR1 LNHDA and CDR2 SQIVND come from the germline V gene (reference sequence). This CDR3 region has 17 residues. The CDR3 sequence: CASSIKHGTSIRREQYF. The CDR3 DNA follows: TGTGCCAGTAGTATAAAACACGGGACATCTATAAGGCGGGAGCAGTACTTC. Full variable domain (outside the CDR3, taken from reference TRBV19 and TRBJ2-7): DGGITQSPKYLFRKEGQNVTLSCEQNLNHDAMYWYRQDPGQGLRLIYYSQIVNDFQKGDIAEGYSVSREKKESFPLTVTSAQKNPTAFYLCASSIKHGTSIRREQYFGPGTRLTVT.

This rearrangement joins TRBV5-1 to TRBJ2-3; 10 nucleotides line up with TRBD2. This CDR3 has 17 amino acids. CDR1 is SGHRS and CDR2 is YFSETQ in the germline V gene. V shed 1 base, J shed 2 bases, and the junction held 7 bases outside the gene matches. The DNA of the CDR3 is TGCGCCAGCAGCTTGAAGCTAGCGGGGGTTATCACAGATACGCAGTATTTT. Protein product: CASSLKLAGVITDTQYF.

In this sample, this clone turned up a few times. At one of its ends the junction is not consistent with the germline gene, which may arise from a read error. The gene calls are TRBV7-9 and TRBJ1-4; no definite D call. The germline V gene has CDR1 SEHNR and CDR2 FQNEAQ (reference sequence). The CDR3 totals 13 residues. In DNA form, the CDR3 reads TGTTCCAGCAGCTTAGCGCTTAGTGAAAAACTGTTTTTT. Amino acid sequence: CSSSLALSEKLFF.

The J gene is TRBJ2-5, the V gene TRBV5-1; TRBD1 aligns across 9 bases. The end of the DNA aligns better with TRBJ2-7, so the J call may be wrong. There are 16 residues in the CDR3. Germline CDR1 reads SGHRS; CDR2 reads YFSETQ. Here the CDR3 DNA reads TGCGCCAGCAGCTTGGAGGGGACAGGGAGTACCTACGAGCAGTACTTC. The encoded protein is CASSLEGTGSTYEQYF.

The chain's CDR3 is CASSPRGSGGPRTGELFF. The CDR3 bases are TGTGCCAGCAGTCCCCGGGGTAGCGGGGGGCCACGGACCGGGGAGCTGTTTTTT. The chain uses TRBV7-9 and TRBJ2-2; 10 bases map to TRBD2. This CDR3 has 18 amino acids. CDR1 SEHNR and CDR2 FQNEAQ come from the germline V gene (reference sequence). Unmatched junction bases numbered 15, after V lost 6 bases and J lost 5 bases.

The genes are TRBV2 and TRBJ2-3, with TRBD2 as a possible D gene (6 bases). Germline CDR1 is SNHLY and CDR2 is FYNNEI. The V and J ends lost 9 bases and 3 bases respectively, with 34 bases between them. The CDR3 spans 20 residues. Written as DNA, the CDR3 is TGTGCCAGGGCTAATGTACTAGCCGAGCCTCCTTCCTTGACGACAGATACGCAGTATTTT. Translating gives CARANVLAEPPSLTTDTQYF.

In its sample, this clone was seen once. The chain employs TRBV15 and TRBJ1-6; D is perhaps TRBD1 (6 bases). Germline V gives CDR1 LNHNV, CDR2 YYDKDF (reference sequence). V lost 1 base to trimming and J lost 5 bases, with 9 bases between them. There are 15 residues in the CDR3. CDR3 DNA sequence: TGTGCCACCAGCAGAGGAGACAGGAATAATTCACCCCTCCACTTT. Translation: CATSRGDRNNSPLHF.

The chain carries TRBV5-1 and TRBJ1-2; 9 bases match TRBD1. CDR1 and CDR2 (germline): SGHRS, YFSETQ. With 3 bases clipped from V and 6 bases from J, the junction kept 6 bases outside the gene matches. The CDR3 length is 14 residues. DNA of the CDR3: TGCGCCAGCAGCTGGGAACAGGGGGCAGATGGCTACACCTTC. It yields the protein CASSWEQGADGYTF.

V usage is TRBV6-4 and J usage is TRBJ2-3; 9 bases match TRBD2. The length of the CDR3 is 17 residues. The junction had 13 bases not matched to a gene; V was cut back by 3 bases and J by 6 bases. The V gene's germline CDR1 is MRHNA and CDR2 SNTAGT. CDR3 residues: CASSEGVVTSGTDTQYF. CDR3 DNA: TGTGCCAGCAGTGAAGGTGTCGTGACTAGCGGAACCGATACGCAGTATTTT.

The V and J genes are TRBV6-5 and TRBJ1-4; D call uncertain. Germline loops: CDR1 MNHEY, CDR2 SVGAGI. Between the trimmed V and J ends, which lost 5 bases and 6 bases, there was a span of 10 bases. This CDR3 is 13 amino acids long. CDR3 residues: CASSPGYDEKLFF. The CDR3 DNA sequence: TGTGCCAGCAGTCCCGGGTATGATGAAAAACTGTTTTTT.

The CDR3 reads CASSSGTWENTIYF. The CDR3 bases are TGTGCCAGCAGTTCCGGGACATGGGAAAACACCATATATTTT. V usage is TRBV6-5 and J usage is TRBJ1-3, with D perhaps matching TRBD1 (6 bases). The germline CDR1 and CDR2 sequences are MNHEY and SVGAGI. V dropped 4 bases and J dropped 6 bases, with 13 bases sitting between them. The CDR3 spans 14 residues.

This clone was detected only a few times. The rearrangement uses TRBV19 and TRBJ1-6, with TRBD1 identical over 10 bases. Germline V gene sequence: CDR1 LNHDA, CDR2 SQIVND (reference sequence). This CDR3 spans 15 amino acids. V lost 5 bases to trimming and J lost 10 bases; unmatched junction nucleotides: 8. The CDR3 nucleotides are TGTGCCAGTAGTGCCATGGGACAGGGGAGGTCACCCCTCCACTTT. Amino acid sequence: CASSAMGQGRSPLHF.

This chain connects TRBV4-1 to TRBJ1-4, with D maybe TRBD1 (5 bases). Per germline, CDR1 MGHRA and CDR2 YSYEKL. The CDR3 has 15 residues. Trimming took 3 bases from V and 7 from J, leaving 15 bases between them. In nucleotides, the CDR3 is TGCGCCAGCAGCCATAACGGGGACTTTAGTGAAAAACTGTTTTTT. Its translation is CASSHNGDFSEKLFF.